This TCR beta chain was found in a study of blood T cell repertoires in COVID-19. Produced via immunoSEQ multiplex PCR; TCRdb's table is partial and in-frame only. The table records roughly 430,000 clones, more than 70% of them present only once. The receptor was derived from a woman aged 18-29 years who had been exposed to COVID-19. The sequenced sample was PBMCs or T cells enriched from blood (not recorded which).

The CDR3 loop reads CASSQLTGELFF. In nucleotides, the CDR3 is TGTGCCAGCAGTCAACTTACCGGGGAGCTGTTTTTT. The V and J genes are TRBV28 and TRBJ2-2; D uncertain. The germline CDR1 and CDR2 sequences are MDHEN and SYDVKM. This CDR3 contains 12 residues. V lost 5 bases and J 5 bases, leaving 6 bases between the germline ends.